This is a list of T cell receptor beta chains from one sample in a study of T cells in Graves' hyperthyroidism and ophthalmopathy. TCRdb independently ran MiXCR on the multiplex PCR reads; one entry per CDR3 protein. Here the sample spans around 420,000 distinct CDR3 sequences, 15% to 19% being singletons. Sample: blood. These receptors were taken from a woman aged 18-29 years with Graves' hyperthyroidism. Each CDR3 is given with its conserved first and last residue. The D gene is left open where the match is weak. Clone size is stated in some rows and not others, as once, few, many or a class when expanded.

TRBD1 TRBJ2-5 TRBV12-3/TRBV12-4 14 many CASSPPGQQETQYF TGTGCCAGCAGCCCGCCGGGACAGCAAGAGACCCAGTACTTC
- TRBJ2-2 TRBV7-9 15 many CASSSQGLSTGELFF TGTGCCAGCAGCTCTCAGGGTTTGAGCACCGGGGAGCTGTTTTTT
- TRBJ2-1 TRBV12-3/TRBV12-4 11 many CASRRYNEQFF TGTGCCAGCAGAAGGTACAATGAGCAGTTCTTC
- TRBJ1-2 TRBV2 13 many CASSEPPPYGYTF TGTGCCAGCAGTGAACCACCACCTTATGGCTACACCTTC
TRBD2 TRBJ2-2 TRBV12-3/TRBV12-4 16 - CASSLLAGGPGGELFF TGTGCCAGCAGTTTATTAGCGGGGGGGCCGGGCGGGGAGCTGTTTTTT
- TRBJ1-2 TRBV6-2/TRBV6-3 12 few CASCQANYGYTF TGTGCCAGCTGCCAAGCTAACTATGGCTACACCTTC
- TRBJ2-1 TRBV2 16 many CASSDPLRYLYNEQFF TGTGCCAGCAGTGATCCCCTGCGATACCTCTACAATGAGCAGTTCTTC
- TRBJ2-3 TRBV20-1 13 few CSASSLNTDTQYF TGCAGTGCTAGCTCCCTCAACACAGATACGCAGTATTTT
TRBD1 TRBJ1-4 TRBV6-1 16 few CASSRGQSATNEKLFF TGTGCCAGCAGTAGGGGACAGAGCGCAACTAATGAAAAACTGTTTTTT
- TRBJ2-7 TRBV20-1 15 - CSAEGGGQYSYEQYF TGCAGTGCTGAAGGAGGCGGGCAGTACTCCTACGAGCAGTACTTC
TRBD1 TRBJ1-6 TRBV6-1 15 - CASRTPGQSNSPLHF TGTGCCAGCAGGACACCGGGACAGAGTAATTCACCCCTCCACTTT
TRBD2 TRBJ2-3 TRBV20-1 17 - CSAGHTSGRGGTDTQYF TGCAGTGCTGGACACACTAGCGGGAGGGGCGGCACAGATACGCAGTATTTT
- TRBJ1-2 TRBV13 13 few CASSLAGIDGYTF TGTGCCAGCAGCTTAGCCGGAATCGATGGCTACACCTTC
- TRBJ1-1 TRBV5-8 13 - CASSPGSRTEAFF TGTGCCAGCAGCCCTGGGAGTCGCACTGAAGCTTTCTTT
- TRBJ1-5 TRBV10-3 14 - CAISESVQDQPQHF TGTGCCATCAGTGAGTCCGTCCAGGACCAGCCCCAGCATTTT
- TRBJ1-3 TRBV19 11 - CASLSGNTIYF TGTGCCAGTTTGTCTGGAAACACCATATATTTT
TRBD1 TRBJ2-1 TRBV29-1 14 many CSVRQGASYNEQFF TGCAGCGTAAGACAGGGGGCATCCTACAATGAGCAGTTCTTC
TRBD1 TRBJ1-2 TRBV7-9 17 - CASSSPGQGPHPYGYTF TGTGCCAGCAGCAGTCCGGGACAGGGCCCACACCCCTATGGCTACACCTTC
- TRBJ2-3 TRBV27 14 - CASKSLGETDTQYF TGTGCCAGCAAATCGCTTGGGGAGACAGATACGCAGTATTTT
TRBD1 TRBJ1-1 TRBV5-6 14 many CASSFRGRRTEAFF TGTGCCAGCAGCTTCAGGGGGCGCCGAACTGAAGCTTTCTTT
TRBD2 TRBJ2-3 TRBV7-2 15 few CASSLASGGRDTQYF TGTGCCAGCAGCTTAGCTAGCGGGGGGAGGGATACGCAGTATTTT
- TRBJ1-1 TRBV20-1 14 many CSARDEGGDTEAFF TGCAGTGCTAGAGATGAGGGAGGGGACACTGAAGCTTTCTTT
TRBD1 TRBJ2-2 TRBV3-1 18 few CASSQWTGKVSNTGELFF TGTGCCAGCAGCCAATGGACAGGGAAGGTCTCGAACACCGGGGAGCTGTTTTTT
TRBD2 TRBJ2-5 TRBV11-2 16 - CASSLGLAGVGETQYF TGTGCCAGCAGCTTAGGACTAGCGGGAGTCGGAGAGACCCAGTACTTC
- TRBJ2-1 TRBV2 15 few CASSEEENSYNEQFF TGTGCCAGCAGTGAAGAAGAGAACTCCTACAATGAGCAGTTCTTC
TRBD1 TRBJ1-1 TRBV28 15 many CASRPVQGVSMEAFF TGTGCCAGCAGGCCCGTACAGGGGGTGTCTATGGAAGCTTTCTTT
TRBD2 TRBJ2-5 TRBV15 16 - CATSRDRLAGGRTQYF TGTGCCACCAGCAGAGATCGGCTAGCGGGAGGGCGGACCCAGTACTTC
- TRBJ1-1 TRBV7-9 12 - CASSRADTQDLF TGTGCCAGCAGCCGGGCAGATACTCAGGATCTCTTT
- TRBJ1-1 TRBV6-1 13 many CASSNREFTEAFF TGTGCCAGCAGCAACAGGGAGTTCACTGAAGCTTTCTTT
- TRBJ2-5 TRBV13 14 few CASSPPDSQETQYF TGTGCCAGCAGCCCTCCCGACAGCCAAGAGACCCAGTACTTC
- TRBJ1-4 TRBV6-2/TRBV6-3 13 - CASKPAYSGKLFF TGTGCCAGCAAGCCGGCCTACTCTGGAAAACTGTTTTTT
- TRBJ1-4 TRBV19 15 - CASSIRTATNEKLFF TGTGCCAGTAGTATAAGGACAGCAACTAATGAAAAACTGTTTTTT
TRBD2 TRBJ2-3 TRBV20-1 15 - CSASFGLASTDTQYF TGCAGTGCTAGCTTCGGACTAGCGAGCACAGATACGCAGTATTTT
- TRBJ1-2 TRBV5-1 14 many CASSLKTGLGGYTF TGCGCCAGCAGCTTGAAAACAGGGCTCGGTGGCTACACCTTC
TRBD1 TRBJ2-6 TRBV15 19 few CATSRAFAGTGTGANVLTF TGTGCCACCAGCAGGGCTTTCGCCGGGACAGGGACTGGGGCCAACGTCCTGACTTTC
- TRBJ2-5 TRBV12-3/TRBV12-4 12 - CASSFFQETQYF TGTGCCAGCAGTTTTTTTCAAGAGACCCAGTACTTC
- TRBJ2-7 TRBV28 14 - CASSIGADYYEQYF TGTGCCAGCTCGATTGGGGCAGATTACTACGAGCAGTACTTC
- TRBJ2-7 TRBV2 13 few CATLARGSYEQYF TGTGCCACCTTGGCCCGGGGCTCCTACGAGCAGTACTTC